The rows below give T cell receptor beta chains drawn from one sample of a study of CD8 T cells in Susac syndrome. TCRdb recomputed calls from the immunoSEQ multiplex PCR reads with MiXCR, one row per CDR3 protein. Seen here are about 170,000 distinct CDR3 sequences, approximately 94% observed once, and the top ten hold around 0.09%. Sequencing was done on a sample of CD4+ T cells from PBMCs. These receptors were taken from a human donor with multiple sclerosis. CDR3s include the opening cysteine and the closing phenylalanine or tryptophan. The order of the fields is clone size, D gene, V gene, CDR3 length, J gene, CDR3 protein, CDR3 DNA. D genes are given only for firm matches. Only some rows state a clone size, as once, few, many or a class for expanded clones.

>-|-|TRBV5-4|14|TRBJ2-1
CAKSRERSYNEQFF
TGTGCCAAGAGCCGTGAGCGGTCCTACAATGAGCAGTTCTTC
>-|-|TRBV28|14|TRBJ2-1
CASSRGIDYNEQFF
TGTGCCAGCAGTAGAGGGATCGACTACAATGAGCAGTTCTTC
>-|TRBD1|TRBV15|15|TRBJ1-1
CATSTRQGAHTEAFF
TGTGCCACCAGCACTCGACAGGGGGCTCACACTGAAGCTTTCTTT
>-|-|TRBV3-1|11|TRBJ1-1
CASSQDTEAFF
TGTGCCAGCAGCCAAGACACTGAAGCTTTCTTT
>-|-|TRBV9|12|TRBJ2-1
CASSQQGYEQFF
TGTGCCAGCAGCCAACAGGGCTATGAGCAGTTCTTC
>-|-|TRBV6-2/TRBV6-3|15|TRBJ2-7
CASSYGDSSSYEQYF
TGTGCCAGCAGTTACGGAGACTCAAGCTCCTACGAGCAGTACTTC
>-|TRBD2|TRBV7-3|15|TRBJ2-3
CASSLGLGGGDTQYF
TGTGCCAGCAGCCTCGGGCTGGGCGGGGGAGATACGCAGTATTTT
>-|-|TRBV12-3/TRBV12-4|13|TRBJ2-4
CASSGGERAFQYF
TGTGCCAGCAGTGGCGGGGAGCGTGCATTTCAGTACTTC
>-|-|TRBV20-1|13|TRBJ2-3
CSALVRGTDTQYF
TGCAGTGCCTTAGTACGGGGCACAGATACGCAGTATTTT
>-|TRBD1|TRBV5-1|13|TRBJ1-5
CASSWTGGQPQHF
TGCGCCAGCAGCTGGACAGGGGGCCAGCCCCAGCATTTT
>-|-|TRBV14|13|TRBJ1-2
CASSQLPLYGYTF
TGTGCCAGCAGCCAACTACCCCTCTATGGCTACACCTTC
>-|TRBD1|TRBV7-2|15|TRBJ2-7
CASSLLGTGSYEQYF
TGTGCCAGCAGCTTGCTCGGGACAGGGTCCTACGAGCAGTACTTC
>-|-|TRBV12-3/TRBV12-4|13|TRBJ2-3
CASNLVGADTQYF
TGTGCCAGCAATCTGGTGGGGGCAGATACGCAGTATTTT
>-|-|TRBV12-3/TRBV12-4|15|TRBJ2-3
CASSLASRLTDTQYF
TGTGCCAGCAGTTTGGCAAGCCGACTCACAGATACGCAGTATTTT
>-|-|TRBV12-3/TRBV12-4|13|TRBJ2-3
CASSFGPEDTQYF
TGTGCCAGCAGTTTCGGGCCTGAGGATACGCAGTATTTT
>-|-|TRBV7-2|14|TRBJ1-2
CASSSGTEVYGYTF
TGTGCCAGCAGTTCCGGGACGGAAGTATATGGCTACACCTTC
>-|-|TRBV12-3/TRBV12-4|18|TRBJ2-7
CASSPRRGFYGSGDEQYF
TGTGCCAGCAGTCCTAGGAGAGGGTTTTACGGGAGCGGTGACGAGCAGTACTTC
>-|TRBD2|TRBV2|19|TRBJ2-1
CASSEPMDYGLAGDNEQFF
TGTGCCAGCAGTGAACCGATGGACTACGGGCTAGCGGGGGACAATGAGCAGTTCTTC
>-|TRBD2|TRBV5-1|14|TRBJ2-5
CASSSGGPQETQYF
TGCGCCAGCAGCTCGGGGGGACCACAAGAGACCCAGTACTTC
>-|-|TRBV20-1|14|TRBJ2-3
CSARTGVNTDTQYF
TGCAGTGCTAGAACAGGAGTAAACACAGATACGCAGTATTTT
>-|-|TRBV18|14|TRBJ2-4
CASSPPEVKNIQYF
TGTGCCAGCTCACCACCGGAGGTCAAAAACATTCAGTACTTC
>-|-|TRBV24-1|13|TRBJ2-5
CATSDGGGETQYF
TGTGCCACCAGTGATGGGGGCGGGGAGACCCAGTACTTC
>-|TRBD1|TRBV2|18|TRBJ2-6
CASSLPRTGNSGANVLTF
TGTGCCAGCAGTCTCCCCAGGACAGGGAACTCTGGGGCCAACGTCCTGACTTTC
>-|TRBD2|TRBV12-3/TRBV12-4|19|TRBJ2-2
CASSGTPGLAGVGTGELFF
TGTGCCAGCAGCGGAACCCCGGGACTAGCGGGAGTGGGCACCGGGGAGCTGTTTTTT
>-|-|TRBV5-1|15|TRBJ1-1
CASRGGGGMNTEAFF
TGCGCCAGCCGGGGTGGAGGTGGGATGAACACTGAAGCTTTCTTT
>-|TRBD1|TRBV6-2/TRBV6-3|15|TRBJ2-7
CASRTGTGPSYEQYF
TGTGCCAGCAGGACCGGGACAGGGCCCTCCTACGAGCAGTACTTC
>once|TRBD2|TRBV20-1|16|TRBJ2-7
CSASGLAGVSAYEQYF
TGCAGTGCTTCGGGACTAGCGGGGGTTTCCGCCTACGAGCAGTACTTC
>-|-|TRBV30|13|TRBJ1-1
CAWNPSMNTEAFF
TGTGCCTGGAACCCAAGCATGAACACTGAAGCTTTCTTT
>-|TRBD2|TRBV9|16|TRBJ2-1
CASSVRLAGVYNEQFF
TGTGCCAGCAGCGTAAGACTAGCGGGAGTATACAATGAGCAGTTCTTC
>-|TRBD1|TRBV2|16|TRBJ2-7
CASSEATGVRAYEQYF
TGTGCCAGCAGTGAAGCGACAGGGGTAAGAGCCTACGAGCAGTACTTC